Listed below are T cell receptor beta chains from one sample, sequenced in a study of cytomegalovirus exposure and HLA in healthy donors. The repertoire was sequenced with immunoSEQ multiplex PCR; TCRdb's copy has only in-frame clones and lacks some. The sample lists some 180,000 clones, roughly 73% occurring once. The material sequenced was PBMCs. Receptor source: a woman younger than 45 in good health and CMV-seronegative. Each CDR3 is given with its conserved first and last residue. The order of the fields is CDR3 DNA, CDR3 protein, D gene, J gene, CDR3 length, clone size, V gene. D genes are given only for firm matches. Clone size is stated in some rows and not others, as once, few, many or a class when expanded.

CDR3 DNA: TGTGCCAGCAGCTTCGGACAGTACGAGCAGTACTTC; CDR3 protein: CASSFGQYEQYF; D gene: NA; J gene: TRBJ2-7; CDR3 length: 12; clone size: few; V gene: TRBV5-4
CDR3 DNA: TGTGCCAGCAGCTTGGGCAGCGGAAACACCATATATTTT; CDR3 protein: CASSLGSGNTIYF; D gene: NA; J gene: TRBJ1-3; CDR3 length: 13; clone size: NA; V gene: TRBV7-3
CDR3 DNA: TGCGCCAGCAGGACAGGACAGGGGGGCACTGAAGCTTTCTTT; CDR3 protein: CASRTGQGGTEAFF; D gene: TRBD1; J gene: TRBJ1-1; CDR3 length: 14; clone size: few; V gene: TRBV4-1
CDR3 DNA: TGTGCCAGCAGCGTACAGGGGACGGCTGGCTACACCTTC; CDR3 protein: CASSVQGTAGYTF; D gene: NA; J gene: TRBJ1-2; CDR3 length: 13; clone size: few; V gene: TRBV9
CDR3 DNA: TGTGCCAGCAGTTACTCGGACTACCACGGCGAGCAGTACTTC; CDR3 protein: CASSYSDYHGEQYF; D gene: NA; J gene: TRBJ2-7; CDR3 length: 14; clone size: NA; V gene: TRBV6-6
CDR3 DNA: TGTGCCAGCAGCCGCCCCCCGGGACAAGCAATGAACACTGAAGCTTTCTTT; CDR3 protein: CASSRPPGQAMNTEAFF; D gene: NA; J gene: TRBJ1-1; CDR3 length: 17; clone size: NA; V gene: TRBV7-9
CDR3 DNA: TGTGCCAGCAGTTATACTACCGGGACAGGCGGCGAAAAACTGTTTTTT; CDR3 protein: CASSYTTGTGGEKLFF; D gene: TRBD1; J gene: TRBJ1-4; CDR3 length: 16; clone size: NA; V gene: TRBV7-9
CDR3 DNA: TGTGCCTGGAATACAGGGAACGCTGGAAACACCATATATTTT; CDR3 protein: CAWNTGNAGNTIYF; D gene: NA; J gene: TRBJ1-3; CDR3 length: 14; clone size: NA; V gene: TRBV30
CDR3 DNA: TGTGCCAGCACCCTACAGGGATCAACCTACGAGCAGTACTTC; CDR3 protein: CASTLQGSTYEQYF; D gene: NA; J gene: TRBJ2-7; CDR3 length: 14; clone size: NA; V gene: TRBV6-6
CDR3 DNA: TGCGCCAGCAGCCAAGACGAGGGCCTCCGGAACACTGAAGCTTTCTTT; CDR3 protein: CASSQDEGLRNTEAFF; D gene: NA; J gene: TRBJ1-1; CDR3 length: 16; clone size: NA; V gene: TRBV5-4
CDR3 DNA: TGTGCCAGCGGGACAGGGACGAACACTGAAGCTTTCTTT; CDR3 protein: CASGTGTNTEAFF; D gene: TRBD1; J gene: TRBJ1-1; CDR3 length: 13; clone size: NA; V gene: TRBV6-1
CDR3 DNA: TGTGCCAGCAGTTATCTCGGGACAGGGGGCCCCTACGAGCAGTACTTC; CDR3 protein: CASSYLGTGGPYEQYF; D gene: TRBD1; J gene: TRBJ2-7; CDR3 length: 16; clone size: NA; V gene: TRBV6-5
CDR3 DNA: TGTGCCATCTCCAACGGGGAATACCAAGAGACCCAGTACTTC; CDR3 protein: CAISNGEYQETQYF; D gene: NA; J gene: TRBJ2-5; CDR3 length: 14; clone size: NA; V gene: TRBV10-3
CDR3 DNA: TGCGCCAGCAGCCAAGGGGGGCCCCCGTATGGCTACACCTTC; CDR3 protein: CASSQGGPPYGYTF; D gene: NA; J gene: TRBJ1-2; CDR3 length: 14; clone size: NA; V gene: TRBV4-1
CDR3 DNA: TGTGCCAGCAGCGTAGAGTCGGGGGGCTATAACTATGGCTACACCTTC; CDR3 protein: CASSVESGGYNYGYTF; D gene: NA; J gene: TRBJ1-2; CDR3 length: 16; clone size: NA; V gene: TRBV9
CDR3 DNA: TGCGCCAGCAGCCAAAATAGCGGGAAGCAGTACTTC; CDR3 protein: CASSQNSGKQYF; D gene: TRBD2; J gene: TRBJ2-7; CDR3 length: 12; clone size: NA; V gene: TRBV4-1
CDR3 DNA: TGTGCCAGCAGCTCCCGTTTCACCTCAACGACTAGCGGCATCTACGAGCAGTACTTC; CDR3 protein: CASSSRFTSTTSGIYEQYF; D gene: TRBD2; J gene: TRBJ2-7; CDR3 length: 19; clone size: NA; V gene: TRBV5-5
CDR3 DNA: TGCAGCGTTGAAGTGGCGGGAATGCCCTGGGGGACCCAGTACTTC; CDR3 protein: CSVEVAGMPWGTQYF; D gene: NA; J gene: TRBJ2-5; CDR3 length: 15; clone size: NA; V gene: TRBV29-1
CDR3 DNA: TGCGCCAGCACAGGGTCGAACACCGGGGAGCTGTTTTTT; CDR3 protein: CASTGSNTGELFF; D gene: NA; J gene: TRBJ2-2; CDR3 length: 13; clone size: NA; V gene: TRBV10-2
CDR3 DNA: TGTGCCAGCAGCGTAGCCCCAGCGGGAGATGAGACCCAGTACTTC; CDR3 protein: CASSVAPAGDETQYF; D gene: TRBD2; J gene: TRBJ2-5; CDR3 length: 15; clone size: NA; V gene: TRBV9
CDR3 DNA: TGTGCCAGCAGTTTGGGACAGAACCTCTATGGCTACACCTTC; CDR3 protein: CASSLGQNLYGYTF; D gene: TRBD1; J gene: TRBJ1-2; CDR3 length: 14; clone size: NA; V gene: TRBV28
CDR3 DNA: TGCGCCAGCAGCCCAGGAACCCCCAGGGGGGGCTACACCTTC; CDR3 protein: CASSPGTPRGGYTF; D gene: TRBD1; J gene: TRBJ1-2; CDR3 length: 14; clone size: NA; V gene: TRBV5-1
CDR3 DNA: TGTGCCAGCTCACCTCCTCAAGAGACCCAGTACTTC; CDR3 protein: CASSPPQETQYF; D gene: NA; J gene: TRBJ2-5; CDR3 length: 12; clone size: NA; V gene: TRBV18
CDR3 DNA: TGTGCCAGCAGTCACCGCAGGGGGGATGAGCAGTTCTTC; CDR3 protein: CASSHRRGDEQFF; D gene: NA; J gene: TRBJ2-1; CDR3 length: 13; clone size: NA; V gene: TRBV7-6
CDR3 DNA: TGCGCCAGCAGCCGACAAGGCGGGGGCTCCACAGATACGCAGTATTTT; CDR3 protein: CASSRQGGGSTDTQYF; D gene: NA; J gene: TRBJ2-3; CDR3 length: 16; clone size: NA; V gene: TRBV5-1
CDR3 DNA: TGTGCCAGCATAAGCGGGAGTATTGCCCATGAGCAGTTCTTC; CDR3 protein: CASISGSIAHEQFF; D gene: TRBD2; J gene: TRBJ2-1; CDR3 length: 14; clone size: NA; V gene: TRBV11-1
CDR3 DNA: TGCGCCGGCAGCTCCAAGCTGACGCGGGCAGCTCAAGAGACCCAGTACTTC; CDR3 protein: CAGSSKLTRAAQETQYF; D gene: NA; J gene: TRBJ2-5; CDR3 length: 17; clone size: NA; V gene: TRBV5-1